This passage covers 17 T cell receptor beta chains from one sample sequenced in a study of blood T cell repertoires in COVID-19. TCRdb's copy holds only in-frame clones and misses some; the assay was immunoSEQ multiplex PCR. This table holds 30,000 or so clones, roughly 78% found once. Sequencing input: peripheral blood. These receptors were taken from an older man with active or convalescent COVID-19.

The V call is TRBV18, the J call TRBJ2-3, with D possibly being TRBD1 (6 bases). The CDR3 totals 15 residues. The germline CDR1 and CDR2 sequences are KGHSH and LQKENI. V dropped 3 bases and J dropped 1 base, with 11 bases sitting between them. DNA of the CDR3: TGTGCCAGCTCACCTCGGGACAAGGGCACAGATACGCAGTATTTT. This codes for CASSPRDKGTDTQYF.

The chain combines TRBV7-6 with TRBJ2-3, with 7 nucleotides matching TRBD2. The length of the CDR3 is 14 residues. Germline-derived CDR1 and CDR2 are SGHVS and FNYEAQ. V shed 1 base, J shed 4 bases, and the junction held 2 bases outside the gene matches. The CDR3 region is CASSLGLAPDTQYF. The DNA for the CDR3 is TGTGCCAGCAGCTTAGGACTAGCCCCAGATACGCAGTATTTT.

This clone was observed a handful of times. The genes are TRBV2 and TRBJ1-1, with D maybe TRBD1 (5 bases). The CDR3 consists of 14 residues. With 8 bases removed from V and 4 bases from J, the gap between germline ends came to 17 bases. From germline, CDR1 is SNHLY and CDR2 FYNNEI. CDR3 sequence (DNA): TGTGCCAGCCCGAAGGGGCCCGGGCTCACTGAAGCTTTCTTT. It encodes CASPKGPGLTEAFF.

The chain recombines TRBV3-1 (or the pseudogene TRBV3-2) with TRBJ1-2, with a possible D match to TRBD1 (6 bases). The V and J ends lost 0 bases and 0 bases respectively, with 8 bases between them. There are 15 residues in the CDR3. In germline, CDR1 is LGHDT, CDR2 YNNKEL (reference sequence). The CDR3 region is CASSQEDRTNYGYTF. In DNA form, the CDR3 reads TGTGCCAGCAGCCAAGAGGACAGAACTAACTATGGCTACACCTTC.

This clone has a handful of counts. J is TRBJ1-2 and V is TRBV14; no definite D call. The CDR3 loop spans 13 amino acids. Trimming cost V 1 base and J 4 bases, with 7 bases left between them. The germline gives CDR1 SGHDN, CDR2 FVKESK. CDR3 sequence (DNA): TGTGCCAGCAGCCAAGCGGCGGTCTATGGCTACACCTTC. Its translation: CASSQAAVYGYTF. The variable domain in full, with the rest retrieved from reference TRBV14 and TRBJ1-2, is EAGVTQFPSHSVIEKGQTVTLRCDPISGHDNLYWYRRVMGKEIKFLLHFVKESKQDESGMPNNRFLAERTGGTYSTLKVQPAELEDSGVYFCASSQAAVYGYTFGSGTRLTVV.

This rearrangement joins TRBV7-8 to TRBJ2-2; D is uncertain. The CDR3 consists of 13 residues. Germline V gene sequence: CDR1 SGHVS, CDR2 FQNEAQ. V was clipped by 5 bases and J by 1 base, with 5 bases between them. The CDR3 DNA reads TGTGCCAGCAGCCCAGGGAACACCGGGGAGCTGTTTTTT. This encodes CASSPGNTGELFF.

In this sample, this clone turned up once. The V call is TRBV21-1, the J call TRBJ2-2; the table's D call of TRBD1 was not tested on the DNA. TRBV21-1 is a pseudogene. The CDR3 is made up of 15 amino acids. CDR3 sequence reads: CASTGQTQNTGELFF. The CDR3 nucleotides read TGTGCCAGCACCGGACAGACCCAGAACACCGGGGAGCTGTTTTTT.

The chain combines TRBV5-6 with TRBJ1-2; 8 bases are shared with TRBD1. From germline, CDR1 is SGHDT and CDR2 YYEEEE. This CDR3 has 15 amino acids. The V gene end was trimmed by 3 bases and the J gene end by 8 bases; junction bases not matched to a gene: 12. The CDR3 bases are TGTGCCAGCAGCTCCATGGACAGGGAAATCGGGGGCTACACCTTC. This sequence encodes CASSSMDREIGGYTF. The full variable domain, in which reference TRBV5-6 and TRBJ1-2 provide the parts outside the CDR3, is DAGVTQSPTHLIKTRGQQVTLRCSPKSGHDTVSWYQQALGQGPQFIFQYYEEEERQRGNFPDRFSGHQFPNYSSELNVNALLLGDSALYLCASSSMDREIGGYTFGSGTRLTVV.

CDR3 coding DNA: TGTGCCAGCAGCTCCCGGACTAGCGGGATATACAATGAGCAGTTCTTC. Residues: CASSSRTSGIYNEQFF. The chain carries TRBV7-9 and TRBJ2-1, with 12 bases that match TRBD2. J was trimmed by 4 bases and V by 4 bases; bases with no gene match: 5. Germline CDR1 SEHNR, CDR2 FQNEAQ (reference sequence). This CDR3 region has 16 residues.

The genes are TRBV9 and TRBJ2-5; D is possibly TRBD1 (6 bases). Germline V gene data show CDR1 as SGDLS and CDR2 as YYNGEE. CDR3 size: 15 residues. Trimming left V 0 bases short and J 4 bases short, with 13 bases between. CDR3 residues: CASSVARGSRETQYF. In DNA, the CDR3 is TGTGCCAGCAGCGTAGCTAGGGGGTCGCGAGAGACCCAGTACTTC.

The chain combines TRBV5-8 with TRBJ2-1; weak D call: TRBD2 (6 bases). Germline V gene data show CDR1 as SGHTS and CDR2 as YDEGEE. V dropped 5 bases and J dropped 2 bases, with 20 bases sitting between them. The CDR3 is 17 residues long. CDR3 sequence reads: CASRRDSSQPAYNEQFF. CDR3 nucleotides: TGTGCCAGCAGAAGGGACTCATCGCAACCAGCCTACAATGAGCAGTTCTTC. Drawing the rest from reference TRBV5-8 and TRBJ2-1, the complete variable domain is EAGVTQSPTHLIKTRGQQATLRCSPISGHTSVYWYQQALGLGLQFLLWYDEGEERNRGNFPPRFSGRQFPNYSSELNVNALELEDSALYLCASRRDSSQPAYNEQFFGPGTRLTVL.

This clone is a singleton in its sample. The J gene is TRBJ2-7, the V gene TRBV5-5, with D possibly TRBD2 on 6 matching bases. Germline V CDR1 and CDR2: SGHKS, YYEKEE (reference sequence). The CDR3 runs to 15 residues. V gave up 3 bases and J gave up 0 bases, with 13 bases separating them. CDR3 region: CASSWAHGSSYEQYF. The CDR3 region has the DNA TGTGCCAGCAGCTGGGCCCACGGGAGCTCCTACGAGCAGTACTTC.

This chain uses TRBV2 with TRBJ1-5, with 9 bases identical to TRBD1. This CDR3 spans 15 amino acids. The junction had 5 bases not matched to a gene; V was cut back by 2 bases and J by 6 bases. The germline V gene has CDR1 SNHLY and CDR2 FYNNEI. This CDR3 reads CASSEMGTGLQPQHF. CDR3 nucleotide sequence: TGTGCCAGCAGTGAAATGGGGACAGGGCTTCAGCCCCAGCATTTT.

The chain uses TRBV2 and TRBJ1-2; no definite D call. The germline V gene encodes CDR1 SNHLY and CDR2 FYNNEI. Trimming removed 2 bases from V and 4 bases from J, with 17 bases in between. This CDR3 has 16 residues. CDR3 residues: CASSELVLTLGYGYTF. CDR3 nucleotide sequence: TGTGCCAGCAGTGAATTGGTCCTCACCCTCGGCTATGGCTACACCTTC.

V is TRBV6-5 and J is TRBJ2-1; 10 nucleotides match TRBD2. CDR1 is MNHEY, CDR2 SVGAGI, per germline. This CDR3 comprises 16 residues. After removal of 2 bases from V and 4 bases from J, the junction contained 5 bases not matched to a gene. The CDR3 bases are TGTGCCAGCAGTTACACCCCGACTAGCGGGTACAATGAGCAGTTCTTC. Translating it yields CASSYTPTSGYNEQFF.

This chain links TRBV28 with TRBJ2-1, with TRBD2 identical over 13 bases. After removal of 4 bases from V and 7 bases from J, the junction contained 16 bases not matched to a gene. Germline V CDR1 and CDR2: MDHEN, SYDVKM. The CDR3 totals 19 residues. The CDR3 loop is CASSSPTVPGLAGRNEQFF. CDR3 sequence (DNA): TGTGCCAGCAGTTCCCCTACAGTTCCGGGACTAGCGGGACGGAATGAGCAGTTCTTC.

The rearrangement links TRBV5-5 to TRBJ1-1; TRBD1 is a possible D gene (5 bases). V lost 7 bases and J lost 1, with 14 bases in between. The germline CDR1 and CDR2 sequences are SGHKS and YYEKEE (reference sequence). This CDR3 has 14 amino acids. DNA for the CDR3: TGTGCCAGCGCGTTTCGGGACTGGAACACTGAAGCTTTCTTT. Its protein product is CASAFRDWNTEAFF.